This TCR beta chain derives from a study of blood T cells in healthy people across ages. A remark on this clonotype: Its target is unknown.

A sample-barcoded 5' primer and a J-beta primer mix were used in a second PCR of roughly 7 to 11 cycles. Unique molecular identifiers of 12 random nucleotides labeled each cDNA. Each single sample gave us at least 2.5 million CDR3-containing paired-end reads. From the 5' RACE reads, TCRdb called clonotypes with MiXCR, one entry per CDR3 protein. The repertoire includes about 1,500,000 distinct CDR3 sequences, approximately 40% of them detected once, and 7.9% sits in the top ten. Isolating PBMCs gave at least 7 million of these cells per sample. The germline CDR1 and CDR2 sequences are SQVTM and ANQGSEA. V lost 3 bases to trimming and J lost 9 bases; unmatched junction nucleotides: 5. This CDR3 has 12 amino acids. General study points: Long-lived donors exceeded aged donors in naive CD4+ cells and diversity.

The clonotype originates from a woman younger than 35 in good health. The genes are TRBV29-1 and TRBJ1-1, with 9 positions matching TRBD1. Sample: blood. The CDR3 sequence is CSVDTGTGKAFF. The CDR3 DNA reads TGCAGCGTTGACACCGGGACAGGGAAAGCTTTCTTT.